This is a list of T cell receptor beta chains from one sample in a study of blood T cell repertoires in COVID-19. The repertoire was sequenced with immunoSEQ multiplex PCR; TCRdb's copy has only in-frame clones and lacks some. The table lists about 240,000 clones, approximately 85% of them singletons. Specimen: peripheral blood. These receptors were collected from a woman of 80 years or more with COVID-19, enrolled during active disease. The CDR3 runs from the conserved cysteine through the conserved F or W. D genes are given only for firm matches. Only part of the rows carry a size: once, few, many, or a class if the clone is expanded.

size: NA
D: NA
J: TRBJ1-2
V: TRBV18
CDR3: CASSPASEGYYGYTF
DNA: TGTGCCAGCTCACCCGCCAGCGAGGGCTACTATGGCTACACCTTC

size: NA
D: TRBD1
J: TRBJ2-5
V: TRBV18
CDR3: CASSRTGLGFQETQYF
DNA: TGTGCCAGCTCACGGACAGGTCTTGGTTTCCAAGAGACCCAGTACTTC

size: NA
D: TRBD1
J: TRBJ1-2
V: TRBV7-9
CDR3: CASSLGRTGLNYGYTF
DNA: TGTGCCAGCAGCCTCGGCCGGACAGGGCTTAACTATGGCTACACCTTC

size: NA
D: NA
J: TRBJ2-5
V: TRBV7-6
CDR3: CASSLVLRGRVGQETQYF
DNA: TGTGCCAGCAGCCTCGTCTTAAGGGGGAGGGTCGGCCAAGAGACCCAGTACTTC

size: NA
D: TRBD2
J: TRBJ2-2
V: TRBV3-1/TRBV3-2
CDR3: CASSPSGRAVTGELFF
DNA: TGTGCCAGCAGCCCTAGCGGGAGGGCCGTCACCGGGGAGCTGTTTTTT

size: NA
D: NA
J: TRBJ2-7
V: TRBV6-5
CDR3: CASSYGGGPYEQYF
DNA: TGTGCCAGCAGTTACGGGGGGGGCCCCTACGAGCAGTACTTC

size: NA
D: NA
J: TRBJ1-4
V: TRBV5-1
CDR3: CASSLGQGRASVEKLFF
DNA: TGCGCCAGCAGCTTGGGCCAGGGGAGAGCCTCGGTCGAAAAACTGTTTTTT

size: NA
D: NA
J: TRBJ2-3
V: TRBV9
CDR3: CASSVAGRGDTDTQYF
DNA: TGTGCCAGCAGCGTGGCGGGGAGAGGGGACACAGATACGCAGTATTTT

size: NA
D: TRBD2
J: TRBJ2-3
V: TRBV2
CDR3: CASRDSLTSGRGTDTQYF
DNA: TGTGCCAGCAGGGATTCTTTAACTAGCGGGAGGGGGACAGATACGCAGTATTTT

size: NA
D: NA
J: TRBJ2-2
V: TRBV10-1
CDR3: CASSESNSGNTGELFF
DNA: TGCGCCAGCAGTGAGTCCAATAGCGGAAATACCGGGGAGCTGTTTTTT

size: NA
D: NA
J: TRBJ1-2
V: TRBV11-1
CDR3: CASSFQGGGYTF
DNA: TGTGCCAGCAGCTTCCAGGGCGGTGGCTACACCTTC

size: NA
D: NA
J: TRBJ2-3
V: TRBV7-3
CDR3: CASKGARNTDTQYF
DNA: TGTGCCAGCAAAGGGGCGCGAAACACAGATACGCAGTATTTT

size: NA
D: TRBD1
J: TRBJ2-1
V: TRBV12-3/TRBV12-4
CDR3: CASRGQVNEQFF
DNA: TGTGCCAGCAGGGGACAGGTCAATGAGCAGTTCTTC

size: NA
D: NA
J: TRBJ1-4
V: TRBV2
CDR3: CASSESRVGEKLFF
DNA: TGTGCCAGCAGTGAATCGAGGGTGGGTGAAAAACTGTTTTTT

size: NA
D: TRBD1
J: TRBJ1-6
V: TRBV7-9
CDR3: CASSSLTGESSSPLHF
DNA: TGTGCCAGCAGCTCCTTGACAGGGGAGAGTAGTTCACCCCTCCACTTT

size: NA
D: TRBD2
J: TRBJ2-2
V: TRBV6-4
CDR3: CASKATSEGAGELFF
DNA: TGTGCCAGCAAGGCCACTAGCGAAGGGGCCGGGGAGCTGTTTTTT

size: NA
D: NA
J: TRBJ1-1
V: TRBV7-9
CDR3: CATSRGGTEAFF
DNA: TGTGCCACCTCCAGAGGGGGCACTGAAGCTTTCTTT

size: NA
D: TRBD1
J: TRBJ2-2
V: TRBV3-1/TRBV3-2
CDR3: CASSLLGTGVTGELFF
DNA: TGTGCCAGCAGCCTTCTTGGGACAGGGGTGACCGGGGAGCTGTTTTTT

size: NA
D: TRBD1
J: TRBJ1-2
V: TRBV6-1
CDR3: CASSEATRGQGTGYTF
DNA: TGTGCCAGCAGTGAAGCCACCCGCGGACAGGGCACTGGCTACACCTTC

size: NA
D: NA
J: TRBJ2-2
V: TRBV5-1
CDR3: CASSLMLGGINTGELFF
DNA: TGCGCCAGCAGCTTGATGCTCGGCGGGATTAACACCGGGGAGCTGTTTTTT

size: NA
D: NA
J: TRBJ2-2
V: TRBV10-1
CDR3: CASSESRGLFTGELFF
DNA: TGCGCCAGCAGTGAGTCTAGGGGATTATTCACCGGGGAGCTGTTTTTT

size: NA
D: TRBD1
J: TRBJ2-7
V: TRBV19
CDR3: CATKQGSEQYF
DNA: TGTGCCACGAAACAGGGGAGCGAGCAGTACTTC

size: once
D: TRBD2
J: TRBJ2-7
V: TRBV10-3
CDR3: CAISEVSLSGLYF
DNA: TGTGCCATCAGTGAAGTATCTCTTAGCGGGCTATACTTC

size: NA
D: TRBD1
J: TRBJ2-3
V: TRBV6-5
CDR3: CASSYSSGGGDTQYF
DNA: TGTGCCAGCAGTTACTCGTCAGGGGGCGGGGATACGCAGTATTTT

size: NA
D: NA
J: TRBJ1-6
V: TRBV6-5
CDR3: CASSRDSSYNSPLHF
DNA: TGTGCCAGCAGTCGGGATAGCTCCTATAATTCACCCCTCCACTTT

size: NA
D: NA
J: TRBJ1-2
V: TRBV7-2
CDR3: CASSSREGANYGYTF
DNA: TGTGCCAGCAGTTCCCGTGAGGGAGCCAACTATGGCTACACCTTC

size: NA
D: TRBD1
J: TRBJ1-2
V: TRBV6-4
CDR3: CASSPGGQGAPGYGYTF
DNA: TGTGCCAGCAGTCCAGGGGGGCAGGGGGCTCCTGGCTATGGCTACACCTTC

size: NA
D: TRBD1
J: TRBJ1-1
V: TRBV25-1
CDR3: CASSEAGGGNTEAFF
DNA: TGTGCCAGCAGTGAGGCAGGGGGCGGGAACACTGAAGCTTTCTTT

size: NA
D: NA
J: TRBJ2-7
V: TRBV5-4
CDR3: CASSLGGGGYEQYF
DNA: TGTGCCAGCAGCTTGGGAGGGGGGGGATACGAGCAGTACTTC

size: NA
D: TRBD2
J: TRBJ2-3
V: TRBV30
CDR3: CAWLKGPSGLYTDTQYF
DNA: TGTGCCTGGCTAAAGGGCCCTAGCGGACTATACACAGATACGCAGTATTTT

size: NA
D: TRBD1
J: TRBJ1-3
V: TRBV29-1
CDR3: CSFRQGVGSGNTIYF
DNA: TGCAGCTTTAGACAGGGTGTGGGCTCTGGAAACACCATATATTTT

size: NA
D: NA
J: TRBJ1-3
V: TRBV5-1
CDR3: CASGPFGNTIYF
DNA: TGCGCCAGCGGGCCGTTCGGAAACACCATATATTTT

size: NA
D: TRBD1
J: TRBJ1-2
V: TRBV5-6
CDR3: CASSSGQGAQYYGYTF
DNA: TGTGCCAGCAGCTCGGGACAGGGGGCGCAGTACTATGGCTACACCTTC

size: NA
D: NA
J: TRBJ1-1
V: TRBV6-6
CDR3: CASSPQQVTEAFF
DNA: TGTGCCAGCAGTCCGCAACAGGTTACTGAAGCTTTCTTT

size: once
D: NA
J: TRBJ2-2
V: TRBV5-1
CDR3: CASSGDGGTGELFF
DNA: TGCGCCAGCAGCGGTGACGGAGGGACCGGGGAGCTGTTTTTT

size: NA
D: TRBD1
J: TRBJ1-2
V: TRBV19
CDR3: CASNRGQGEARGYTF
DNA: TGTGCCAGTAATCGGGGACAGGGAGAGGCTCGTGGCTACACCTTC

size: NA
D: NA
J: TRBJ1-1
V: TRBV24-1
CDR3: CATRGGLGNTEAFF
DNA: TGTGCCACCAGGGGGGGGCTCGGGAACACTGAAGCTTTCTTT

size: NA
D: TRBD2
J: TRBJ2-1
V: TRBV5-1
CDR3: CASSLGLAGFYNEQFF
DNA: TGCGCCAGCAGCTTAGGACTAGCGGGTTTTTACAATGAGCAGTTCTTC

size: NA
D: NA
J: TRBJ2-1
V: TRBV6-5
CDR3: CASSSQVYNEQFF
DNA: TGTGCCAGCAGCTCACAGGTGTACAATGAGCAGTTCTTC

size: NA
D: NA
J: TRBJ2-3
V: TRBV19
CDR3: CASSPGLETDTQYF
DNA: TGTGCCAGTAGTCCTGGACTGGAAACAGATACGCAGTATTTT

size: few
D: TRBD1
J: TRBJ1-2
V: TRBV3-1/TRBV3-2
CDR3: CASSQDRTGVYGYTF
DNA: TGTGCCAGCAGCCAAGATCGGACAGGAGTCTATGGCTACACCTTC